Listed below are T cell receptor beta chains from one sample, sequenced in a study of long-term antiretroviral therapy in people with HIV. Clones were sequenced by immunoSEQ multiplex PCR, and TCRdb holds only the in-frame ones, with some missing. The sample comprises 25,000 to 35,000 clones, roughly 96% of which are singletons, and 7% to 8.5% rests with the top ten. This specimen consisted of unsorted PBMCs, obtained 5.3 years after starting antiretroviral therapy. These receptors were obtained from a man aged 30 to 39 with HIV. The CDR3 runs from the conserved cysteine through the conserved F or W. Each record gives: D gene, clone size, V gene, J gene, CDR3 protein, CDR3 DNA. D genes are given only for firm matches. For some rows the clone size is stated as once, few or many, or as a class when expanded; others skip it.

>TRBD1|NA|TRBV5-1|TRBJ2-7
CASSKTGATYEQYF
TGCGCCAGCAGCAAGACAGGGGCGACCTACGAGCAGTACTTC
>NA|NA|TRBV21-1|TRBJ2-7
CASSKVRESEQYF
TGTGCCAGCAGCAAAGTTAGGGAAAGCGAGCAGTACTTC
>TRBD2|NA|TRBV11-2|TRBJ2-1
CASSARLAGASREQFF
TGTGCCAGCAGCGCAAGACTAGCGGGGGCCTCTAGGGAGCAGTTCTTC
>TRBD1|NA|TRBV6-1|TRBJ2-7
CASSPGTGSYEQYF
TGTGCCAGCTCCCCTGGGACAGGGTCCTACGAGCAGTACTTC
>NA|NA|TRBV6-5|TRBJ2-7
CASSPSSYEQYF
TGTGCCAGCAGCCCCAGCTCCTACGAGCAGTACTTC
>TRBD1|NA|TRBV27|TRBJ2-7
CASSFGTGEAYEQYF
TGTGCCAGCAGTTTCGGGACAGGGGAGGCCTACGAGCAGTACTTC
>NA|NA|TRBV13|TRBJ2-7
CASSLSGRYEQYF
TGTGCCAGCAGCTTAAGTGGCCGCTACGAGCAGTACTTC
>NA|NA|TRBV9|TRBJ1-5
CASSVGIYQPQHF
TGTGCCAGCAGCGTAGGAATCTATCAGCCCCAGCATTTT
>NA|NA|TRBV6-4|TRBJ2-3
CASSDSPGNRGTDTQYF
TGTGCCAGCAGTGACTCTCCGGGTAACCGGGGCACAGATACGCAGTATTTT
>NA|once|TRBV29-1|TRBJ1-1
CSWAGTQYTEAFF
TGCAGCTGGGCCGGGACTCAATACACTGAAGCTTTCTTT
>NA|NA|TRBV6-5|TRBJ1-1
CASSYSGGGGTEAFF
TGTGCCAGCAGTTACTCAGGGGGAGGAGGGACTGAAGCTTTCTTT
>NA|NA|TRBV9|TRBJ2-2
CASSVGLTAGELFF
TGTGCCAGCAGCGTAGGGCTGACGGCGGGGGAGCTGTTTTTT
>NA|NA|TRBV6-1|TRBJ2-7
CASSEEETGVYEQYF
TGTGCCAGCAGTGAAGAGGAGACAGGTGTATACGAGCAGTACTTC
>NA|NA|TRBV7-9|TRBJ1-2
CASSLDPYGYTF
TGTGCCAGCAGCTTAGATCCATATGGCTACACCTTC
>NA|NA|TRBV7-9|TRBJ2-7
CASSSGPDYEQYF
TGTGCCAGCAGCTCGGGACCGGACTACGAGCAGTACTTC
>NA|NA|TRBV7-2|TRBJ1-5
CASSSTGTTNQPQHF
TGTGCCAGCAGCTCTACCGGGACAACCAATCAGCCCCAGCATTTT
>NA|NA|TRBV12-5|TRBJ1-2
CASGPGLGPYTF
TGTGCTAGTGGCCCCGGCCTCGGGCCCTACACCTTC
>NA|NA|TRBV11-2|TRBJ1-2
CASSLAAGTEYGYTF
TGTGCCAGCAGCTTAGCCGCCGGGACGGAATATGGCTACACCTTC
>TRBD2|NA|TRBV5-1|TRBJ2-6
CASSRLFGTSGSGANVLTF
TGCGCCAGCAGCCGACTGTTCGGGACTAGCGGGTCTGGGGCCAACGTCCTGACTTTC
>NA|NA|TRBV27|TRBJ2-7
CASSLSLKNYEQYF
TGTGCCAGCAGTTTATCGTTAAAGAACTACGAGCAGTACTTC
>NA|NA|TRBV11-2|TRBJ1-5
CASSLDRVNQPQHF
TGTGCCAGCAGCTTAGACAGGGTTAATCAGCCCCAGCATTTT
>TRBD2|NA|TRBV9|TRBJ2-3
CASSVGRRGALLLTDTQYF
TGTGCCAGCAGCGTAGGGAGGCGGGGGGCCTTACTCCTCACAGATACGCAGTATTTT
>NA|NA|TRBV5-1|TRBJ2-1
CASSLPRFQRGNSYNEQFF
TGCGCCAGCAGCTTGCCTCGGTTCCAACGGGGGAACTCCTACAATGAGCAGTTCTTC
>NA|NA|TRBV28|TRBJ1-2
CASTGTDNYGYTF
TGTGCCAGCACCGGGACGGACAACTATGGCTACACCTTC
>NA|NA|TRBV29-1|TRBJ2-3
CSVGRVVTGGDTQYF
TGCAGCGTCGGGCGCGTCGTGACAGGCGGGGATACGCAGTATTTT
>TRBD2|NA|TRBV30|TRBJ2-7
CAWSRTSGRAREQYF
TGTGCCTGGAGTCGGACTAGCGGGAGGGCCAGGGAGCAGTACTTC
>NA|NA|TRBV5-5|TRBJ2-3
CASSLWGPSTDTQYF
TGTGCCAGCAGCTTGTGGGGGCCTAGCACAGATACGCAGTATTTT
>NA|NA|TRBV30|TRBJ1-5
CAWSPTGSNQPQHF
TGTGCCTGGTCGCCCACGGGTAGCAATCAGCCCCAGCATTTT
>NA|NA|TRBV30|TRBJ1-2
CAWRRLRFAGNYGYTF
TGTGCCTGGAGGCGCCTTCGATTTGCCGGGAACTATGGCTACACCTTC
>NA|NA|TRBV10-3|TRBJ2-5
CAISVNGWETQYF
TGTGCCATCAGTGTTAACGGTTGGGAGACCCAGTACTTC
>TRBD1|NA|TRBV5-4|TRBJ2-1
CASSLWGTGTGASDEQFF
TGTGCCAGCAGCTTGTGGGGAACCGGGACAGGGGCATCGGATGAGCAGTTCTTC
>NA|NA|TRBV7-9|TRBJ2-2
CASSLDRASGELFF
TGTGCCAGCAGCTTAGACAGGGCGAGCGGGGAGCTGTTTTTT
>TRBD2|NA|TRBV6-5|TRBJ2-3
CASSYRPSGAYTQYF
TGTGCCAGCAGTTACAGGCCTAGCGGGGCCTATACGCAGTATTTT
>NA|NA|TRBV11-1|TRBJ2-7
CASSPLGGRSEQYF
TGTGCCAGCAGCCCCCTCGGCGGGCGGAGCGAGCAGTACTTC
>TRBD1|few|TRBV28|TRBJ1-2
CASSNPGQPNYGYTF
TGTGCCAGCAGTAACCCGGGACAGCCTAACTATGGCTACACCTTC
>NA|NA|TRBV4-2|TRBJ2-3
CASSQVVGGSTDTQYF
TGTGCCAGCAGCCAAGTCGTGGGAGGAAGCACAGATACGCAGTATTTT
>NA|once|TRBV7-2|TRBJ1-2
CASSAATLYGYTF
TGTGCCAGCAGCGCCGCAACCCTCTATGGCTACACCTTC
>NA|NA|TRBV5-6|TRBJ2-7
CASSRVRQHYEQYF
TGTGCCAGCAGCCGCGTACGGCAGCACTACGAGCAGTACTTC
>NA|NA|TRBV11-2|TRBJ2-7
CASSLGPFLYEQYF
TGTGCCAGCAGCTTAGGCCCATTTCTCTACGAGCAGTACTTC
>NA|NA|TRBV4-2|TRBJ1-1
CASSQGWTAAEAFF
TGTGCCAGCAGCCAAGGATGGACAGCCGCTGAAGCTTTCTTT
>NA|NA|TRBV25-1|TRBJ2-2
CASTPPTGTGELFF
TGTGCCAGCACCCCCCCCACTGGGACCGGGGAGCTGTTTTTT
>NA|NA|TRBV7-9|TRBJ2-1
CASSQERQFF
TGTGCCAGCAGCCAGGAGCGGCAGTTCTTC
>TRBD2|NA|TRBV7-2|TRBJ2-7
CASSPRGAGASGEQYF
TGTGCCAGCAGCCCGCGGGGGGCGGGGGCTTCGGGCGAGCAGTACTTC
>NA|NA|TRBV15|TRBJ2-5
CATTKQGETQYF
TGTGCCACCACAAAGCAAGGGGAGACCCAGTACTTC
>TRBD2|NA|TRBV4-3|TRBJ2-5
CASSPPRREGRETQYF
TGCGCCAGCAGCCCACCCCGGAGGGAGGGCCGGGAGACCCAGTACTTC
>TRBD1|NA|TRBV5-4|TRBJ1-2
CASSLGQGASGYTF
TGTGCCAGCAGCCTCGGACAGGGGGCAAGTGGCTACACCTTC
>NA|NA|TRBV7-2|TRBJ1-1
CASRPQPDHTEAFF
TGTGCCAGCAGGCCACAGCCCGATCACACTGAAGCTTTCTTT
>NA|NA|TRBV28|TRBJ2-5
CASRLRQVQETQYF
TGTGCCAGCAGGCTACGACAGGTACAAGAGACCCAGTACTTC
>NA|NA|TRBV7-8|TRBJ2-5
CASSSILAQQETQYF
TGTGCCAGCAGCTCCATTCTAGCGCAGCAAGAGACCCAGTACTTC
>NA|NA|TRBV30|TRBJ2-6
CAWSVSPGDGANVLTF
TGTGCCTGGAGTGTGTCTCCAGGGGACGGGGCCAACGTCCTGACTTTC
>TRBD2|NA|TRBV30|TRBJ2-3
CAWAYPTSRLRDTQYF
TGTGCCTGGGCATACCCGACTAGCAGGCTCCGGGATACGCAGTATTTT
>TRBD2|NA|TRBV19|TRBJ2-2
CASSIRTGVAGLTGELFF
TGTGCCAGTAGTATTCGGACCGGAGTAGCGGGACTCACCGGGGAGCTGTTTTTT
>NA|NA|TRBV7-9|TRBJ2-1
CASSFGGSNEQFF
TGTGCCAGCAGCTTCGGGGGTAGTAATGAGCAGTTCTTC
>NA|NA|TRBV4-2|TRBJ2-2
CASSQVGPGLRVVFF
TGTGCCAGCAGCCAAGTCGGGCCAGGACTCAGGGTGGTGTTTTTT
>NA|NA|TRBV7-6|TRBJ2-2
CASSLGTINTGELFF
TGTGCCAGCAGCTTAGGGACAATTAACACCGGGGAGCTGTTTTTT